This T cell receptor (beta chain) was documented in a study of T cell responses to AZD1222 COVID-19 vaccine (TCRdb year 2021). For context, the study as a whole: TCR sequencing covered fewer than 250 trial participants: 207 given two doses of AZD1222 and 26 given two doses of MenACWY control vaccine. Trial participants were enrolled by age into subgroups of 18-55, 56-69 and 70-plus years, and around 140, 26 and 57 TCR-sequenced participants, respectively, were included in these subgroups. Summary of the overall study and its limitations: Participants were mostly white British, with more females than males. The authors suggested clonal diversity may have been underestimated. Only a handful of AZD1222 recipients were SARS-CoV-2 seropositive at baseline, limiting conclusions about previously exposed vaccinees. In the small 56-69-year group, the increase in depth fell short of significance, most likely because of low power. Epitopes outside the regions mutated in the B.1.351 and B.1.1.7 variants were reportedly recognized by nearly half of the unique spike-specific TCRs. CD4 TCRs associated with the vaccine covered the entire spike protein, and the dominant responses were in regions 160-218 and 743-854. Spike-specific TCR breadth and depth rose significantly after two AZD1222 doses compared with day 0 and with MenACWY recipients. Because no day 14 peak-response samples were available, the repertoires could be characterized only after the peak T cell response.

A word on this clone: The clone's antigen remains unknown. No much larger clone is present one base from it, and per-base qualities are unavailable.

The CDR3 regions of human TCRbeta chains were analyzed by immunosequencing. In the source study's methods: Repertoire TCRs were matched against a reference library of SARS-CoV-2-specific TCRs generated with the MIRA antigen-specificity platform. Breadth was defined as the fraction of unique TCRs that were SARS-CoV-2-associated, and depth was defined as the fraction of total T cells that were SARS-CoV-2-associated. Using the MIRA data, each spike-specific TCR was assigned both to the spike region to which the TCR was reactive and to a CD4 or CD8 class. Log10-transformed breadth and depth values were compared by one-way ANOVA with Sidak's multiple comparisons tests. Here the immuneACCESS table is served through TCRdb, limited to in-frame sequences with V and J called. Missing clones are a known gap in these copies; in checked studies unresolved V genes cover under half, and the rest lacks a known reason. That table gives V, J and clone size, and the DNA gave D and trimming. This sample has 30,000 to 40,000 clones in its table, and 75% to 85% of those were observed once. The ten top clones hold 3.5% to 5.5% of the sample.

The sample's time point label is to be understood as: about 28 days (+/-7) after the second vaccine dose. AZD1222 recipients with second doses at about 4 weeks or about 12 weeks were pooled, because spike-specific TCR depth and breadth did not differ between schedules. Vaccinee samples came from UK trials COV001 and COV002, including a single-blind randomized controlled phase 2/3 trial of AZD1222 (ChAdOx1 nCoV-19) in healthy adults. For TCRbeta chain sequencing, PBMC samples were collected from trial participants at day 0 and at day 28 after the second dose. The germline V gene supplies CDR1 SGHTA and CDR2 FQGNSA. The CDR3 contains 14 residues, cysteine and phenylalanine counted. This entry keeps only the CDR3 DNA: 42 bases, framed from base 1. V is cut back by 4 bases and J by 5 bases, with 7 bases in the junction unmatched.

The rearranged segments are TRBV7-2 and TRBJ1-2; 7 bases in between match TRBD1. The sequence derives from an adult who received the AZD1222 COVID-19 vaccine. The sequenced sample was peripheral blood, obtained 28 days after the second AZD1222 dose. The CDR3 has the sequence CASSWDSGKYGYTF. The base sequence is TGTGCCAGCAGCTGGGACAGTGGGAAATATGGCTACACCTTC.